This TCR beta chain originates from a study of regulatory T cells in long-lasting Graves disease. Study in general: A definition of persistent Graves' disease required over 5 years of antithyroid drugs plus positive TSH receptor antibodies.

In regard to this clonotype: Its target is not known.

Library construction for TCR beta used iRepertoire HTBI primers and Arm-PCR of CDR3 regions. TCRdb fed the multiplex PCR reads into MiXCR, producing one record per CDR3 protein. The sample contains 430,000 or so distinct CDR3 sequences, approximately 22% of which appear only once. General study findings and limits: New patients shared 966 public clonotypes, fewer than the roughly 2,600 shared by persistent patients. Patients with persistent disease showed a bias toward TRBV28, TRBJ1-2 and TRBJ2-5.

Time point given: persistent/refractory GD, antithyroid drugs over 5 years with positive TRAb. PBMC RNA served as the TCR library source. An approximately 10-milliliter sample of peripheral blood was drawn into EDTA tubes. Trimming removed 4 bases at V and 6 bases at J, with 10 bases between. The CDR3 has 12 amino acids. CDR1 MGHRA and CDR2 YSYEKL come from the germline V gene. This specimen consisted of peripheral blood mononuclear cells (PBMCs), obtained when the disease was refractory, from a patient treated with antithyroid drugs. The TCR originated in a female donor with Graves disease. The chain recombines TRBV4-1 with TRBJ2-7; D not resolved. The CDR3 DNA reads as TGCGCCAGCAGCCGCACCGGGCTCGAGCAGTACTTC. It codes for CASSRTGLEQYF.